This T cell receptor beta chain was obtained from a study of blood T cell repertoires in COVID-19. For the study at large: Sources were T cells, B-cell-depleted T cells, or PBMCs; the material itself was cDNA or gDNA.

J lost 5 bases, V lost 0 bases, and 3 bases had no gene match. Germline values: CDR1 SGHRS, CDR2 YFSETQ. This CDR3 has 14 residues. As processed by the authors: Reference gene primer amplification yielded estimated nucleated cell counts. The repertoire was sequenced with immunoSEQ multiplex PCR; TCRdb's copy has only in-frame clones and lacks some. V, J and clone size were drawn from that table, and D and trimming were deduced from the DNA. This table has under 450,000 clones, approximately 88% appearing once. Seattle's cohort entered during active infection and was followed longitudinally. The genes are TRBV5-1 and TRBJ2-3; TRBD2 matches at 7 bases. The receptor comes from a woman aged 50 to 65 with COVID-19, enrolled during active disease. Input material: peripheral blood. The CDR3 DNA is TGCGCCAGCAGCTTGGGACTAGCTGTAGATACGCAGTATTTT. Translation: CASSLGLAVDTQYF. The full variable domain, its missing parts supplied by reference TRBV5-1 and TRBJ2-3, is KAGVTQTPRYLIKTRGQQVTLSCSPISGHRSVSWYQQTPGQGLQFLFEYFSETQRNKGNFPGRFSGRQFSNSRSEMNVSTLELGDSALYLCASSLGLAVDTQYFGPGTRLTVL.